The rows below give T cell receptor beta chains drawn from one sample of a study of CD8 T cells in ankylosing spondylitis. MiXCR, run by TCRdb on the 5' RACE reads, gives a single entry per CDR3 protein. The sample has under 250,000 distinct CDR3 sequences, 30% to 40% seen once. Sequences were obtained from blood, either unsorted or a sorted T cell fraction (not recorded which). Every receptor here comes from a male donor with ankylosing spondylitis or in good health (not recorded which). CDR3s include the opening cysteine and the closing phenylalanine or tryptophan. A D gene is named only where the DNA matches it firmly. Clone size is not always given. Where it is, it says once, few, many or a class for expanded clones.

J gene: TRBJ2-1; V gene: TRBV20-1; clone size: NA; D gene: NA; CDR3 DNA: TGCAGTGCTAGAGCTCTTAGTGGAGACTACAATGAGCAGTTCTTC; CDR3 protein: CSARALSGDYNEQFF
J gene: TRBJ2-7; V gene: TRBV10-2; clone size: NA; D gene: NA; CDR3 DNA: TGCGCCAGCACTCCGGACGGCGGAAGGGGCTACGAGCAGTACTTC; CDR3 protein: CASTPDGGRGYEQYF
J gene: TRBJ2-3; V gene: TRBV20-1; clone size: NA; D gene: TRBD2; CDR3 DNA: TGCAGTGCTAGAGCCGGCAGGCTAGCGGATACAGATACGCAGTATTTT; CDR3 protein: CSARAGRLADTDTQYF
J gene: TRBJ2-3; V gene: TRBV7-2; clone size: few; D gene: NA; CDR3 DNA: TGTGCCAGCAGCTTAGGACTTACTTACACAGATACGCAGTATTTT; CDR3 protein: CASSLGLTYTDTQYF
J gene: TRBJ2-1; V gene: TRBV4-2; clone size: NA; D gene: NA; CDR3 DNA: TGTGCCAGCAGCCTGGAGAGGGTTGATGCGCAGTTCTTC; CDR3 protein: CASSLERVDAQFF
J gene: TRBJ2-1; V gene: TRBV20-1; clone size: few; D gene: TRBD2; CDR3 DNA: TGCACTCCCGAGCGGGGGAATGAGCAGTTCTTC; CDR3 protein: CTPERGNEQFF
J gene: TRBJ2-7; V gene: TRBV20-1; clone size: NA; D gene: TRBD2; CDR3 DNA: TGCAGTGCTACACTAGCGGGGGTTCGGCACGAGCAGTACTTC; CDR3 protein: CSATLAGVRHEQYF
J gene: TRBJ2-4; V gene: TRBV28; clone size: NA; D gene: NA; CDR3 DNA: TGTGCCAGCAGTTCCACAGACTCCTGGGCGCGCATTCAGTACTTC; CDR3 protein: CASSSTDSWARIQYF
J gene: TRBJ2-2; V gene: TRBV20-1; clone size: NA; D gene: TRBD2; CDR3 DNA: TGCAGTGCTTCCGGACTAGCGGGGGGTCCCGGGGAGCTGTTTTTT; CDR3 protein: CSASGLAGGPGELFF
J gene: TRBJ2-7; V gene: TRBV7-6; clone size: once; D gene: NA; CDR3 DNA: TGTGCCAGCAGCTTAGCCCCGGGACCCGCGTACGAGCAGTACTTC; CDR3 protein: CASSLAPGPAYEQYF
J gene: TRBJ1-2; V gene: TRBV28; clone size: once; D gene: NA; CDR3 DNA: TGTGCCAGCAGAACCTGGGGGCATGGGGAGGGCTACACCTTC; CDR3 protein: CASRTWGHGEGYTF
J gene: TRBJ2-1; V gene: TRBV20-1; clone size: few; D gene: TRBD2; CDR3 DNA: TGCAGTGCTAGAGATACTAGCGGGGGAAGCAATGAGCAGTTCTTC; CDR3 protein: CSARDTSGGSNEQFF
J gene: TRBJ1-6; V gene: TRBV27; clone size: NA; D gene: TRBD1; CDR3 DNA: TGTGCCAGCAGTTCCGACAGGGAGGTCTCACCCCTCCACTTT; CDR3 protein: CASSSDREVSPLHF
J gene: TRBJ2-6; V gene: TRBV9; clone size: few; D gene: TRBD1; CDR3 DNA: TGTGCCAGCAGCGTCACCCGGACAGGGGCCACTGGGGCCAACGTCCTGACTTTC; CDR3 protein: CASSVTRTGATGANVLTF
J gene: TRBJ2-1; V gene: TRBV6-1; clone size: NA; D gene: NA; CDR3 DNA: TGTGCCAGCAGCTCGCCCGGGGATTACAATGAGCAGTTCTTC; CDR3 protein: CASSSPGDYNEQFF
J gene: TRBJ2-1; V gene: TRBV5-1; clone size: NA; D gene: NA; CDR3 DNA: TGCGCCAGCAGCCTGCTGGTGCCGGACAATGAGCAGTTCTTC; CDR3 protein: CASSLLVPDNEQFF
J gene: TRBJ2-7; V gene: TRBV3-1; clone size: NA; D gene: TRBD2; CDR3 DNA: TGTGCCAGCAGCCAGGATCCTAGCGGGGGTGACGAGCAGTACTTC; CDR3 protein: CASSQDPSGGDEQYF
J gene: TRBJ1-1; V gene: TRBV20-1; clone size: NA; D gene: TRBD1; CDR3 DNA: TGCAGTGCTAGAGCGTCAACAGGGGGCACTGAAGCTTTCTTT; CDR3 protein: CSARASTGGTEAFF
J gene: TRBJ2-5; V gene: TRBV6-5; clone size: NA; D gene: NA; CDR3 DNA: TGTGCCAGCAGTTACTCGTACCGCGAGGGACTCCAAGAGACCCAGTACTTC; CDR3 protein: CASSYSYREGLQETQYF
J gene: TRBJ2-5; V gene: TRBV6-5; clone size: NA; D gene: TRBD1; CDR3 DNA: TGTGCCAGCAGTTACGGGGACAGGGATGCTCCGACCCAGTACTTC; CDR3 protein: CASSYGDRDAPTQYF
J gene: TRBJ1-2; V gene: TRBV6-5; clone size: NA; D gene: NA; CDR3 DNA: TGTGCCAGCAGTACCCAGAACCAGGGCTACACCTTC; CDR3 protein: CASSTQNQGYTF
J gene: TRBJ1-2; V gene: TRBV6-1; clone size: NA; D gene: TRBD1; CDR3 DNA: TGTGCCAGCAGTGAAGTTGACAGGGCAGGGTATGGCTACACCTTC; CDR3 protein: CASSEVDRAGYGYTF
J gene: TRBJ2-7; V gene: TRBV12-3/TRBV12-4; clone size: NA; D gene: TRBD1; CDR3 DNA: TGTGCCAGCAGCCAGGACAGGGTCGAGCAGTACTTC; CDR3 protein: CASSQDRVEQYF
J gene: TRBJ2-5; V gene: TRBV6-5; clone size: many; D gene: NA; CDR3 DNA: TGTGCCAGCAGTTACTCGACCAGAAGAGAGACCCAGTACTTC; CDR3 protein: CASSYSTRRETQYF
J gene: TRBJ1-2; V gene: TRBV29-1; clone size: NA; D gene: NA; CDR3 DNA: TGCAGCGTTGGAGGGGGGCTTTCGGGCTATGGCTACACCTTC; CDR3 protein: CSVGGGLSGYGYTF
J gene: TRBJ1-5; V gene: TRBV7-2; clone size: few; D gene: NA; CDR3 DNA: TGTGCCAGCAGCGCCGACCACAATCAGCCCCAGCATTTT; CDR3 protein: CASSADHNQPQHF
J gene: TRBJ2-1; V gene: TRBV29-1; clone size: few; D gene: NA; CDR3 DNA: TGCAGCGCCGAGGGGGGCCGGAGCTCCTACAATGAGCAGTTCTTC; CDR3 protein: CSAEGGRSSYNEQFF
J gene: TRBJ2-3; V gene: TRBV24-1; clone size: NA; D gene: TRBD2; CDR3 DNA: TGTGCCACCAGTGATCCGGAGGGACTAGCGGGGGCTAGCACAGATACGCAGTATTTT; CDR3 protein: CATSDPEGLAGASTDTQYF
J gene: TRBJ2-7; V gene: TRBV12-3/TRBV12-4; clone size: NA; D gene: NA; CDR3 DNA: TGTGCCAGCAGTTTACTAGCGTTTGGCGAGCAGTACTTC; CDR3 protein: CASSLLAFGEQYF
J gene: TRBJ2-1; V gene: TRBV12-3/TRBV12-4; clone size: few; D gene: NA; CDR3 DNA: TGTGCCAGCAGCCAAGGAAGATACAATGAGCAGTTCTTC; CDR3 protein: CASSQGRYNEQFF
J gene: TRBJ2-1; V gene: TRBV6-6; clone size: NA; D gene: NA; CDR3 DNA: TGTGCCAGCAGTAGCCCCCCCATTAGGTTCTTC; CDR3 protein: CASSSPPIRFF
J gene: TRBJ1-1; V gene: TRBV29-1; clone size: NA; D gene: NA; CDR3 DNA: TGCAGCGTTGATGGGGGGGAGGACACTGAAGCTTTCTTT; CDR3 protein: CSVDGGEDTEAFF
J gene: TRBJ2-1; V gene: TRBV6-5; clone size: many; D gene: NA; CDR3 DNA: TGTGCCAGCAGTTACTCGACTGATTACAATGAGCAGTTCTTC; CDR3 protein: CASSYSTDYNEQFF
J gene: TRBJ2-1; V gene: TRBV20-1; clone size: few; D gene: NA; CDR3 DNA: TGCAGTCGCCCTCGACGGCCCTACAATGAGCAGTTCTTC; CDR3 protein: CSRPRRPYNEQFF